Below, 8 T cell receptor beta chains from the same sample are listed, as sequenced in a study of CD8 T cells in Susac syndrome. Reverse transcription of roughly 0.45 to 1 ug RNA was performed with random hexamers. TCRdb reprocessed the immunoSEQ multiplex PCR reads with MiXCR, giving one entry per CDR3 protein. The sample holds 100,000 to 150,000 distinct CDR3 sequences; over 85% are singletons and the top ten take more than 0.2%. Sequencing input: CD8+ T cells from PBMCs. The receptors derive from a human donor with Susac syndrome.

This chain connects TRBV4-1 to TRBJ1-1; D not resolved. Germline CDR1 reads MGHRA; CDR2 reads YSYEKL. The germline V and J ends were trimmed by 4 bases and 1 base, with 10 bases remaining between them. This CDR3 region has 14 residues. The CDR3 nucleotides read TGCGCCAGCAGCCTTTCAGAAGAGAACACTGAAGCTTTCTTT. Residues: CASSLSEENTEAFF.

The CDR3 DNA is TGTGCCAGCAGCCAGCAAAACATTCAGTACTTC. The encoded protein is CASSQQNIQYF. This rearrangement joins TRBV5-6 to TRBJ2-4; D gene unclear. Per the germline V gene, CDR1 is SGHDT and CDR2 is YYEEEE. V was trimmed by 4 bases and J by 5 bases, leaving 4 bases between them. The CDR3 has 11 residues. The variable domain in full, completed from reference TRBV5-6 and TRBJ2-4, reads DAGVTQSPTHLIKTRGQQVTLRCSPKSGHDTVSWYQQALGQGPQFIFQYYEEEERQRGNFPDRFSGHQFPNYSSELNVNALLLGDSALYLCASSQQNIQYFGAGTRLSVL.

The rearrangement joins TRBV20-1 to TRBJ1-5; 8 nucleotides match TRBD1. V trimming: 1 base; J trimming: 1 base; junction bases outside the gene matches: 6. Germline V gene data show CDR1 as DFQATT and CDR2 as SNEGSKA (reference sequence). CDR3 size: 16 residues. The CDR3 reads CSARVGQALSNQPQHF. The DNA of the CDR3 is TGCAGTGCTAGAGTGGGACAGGCCCTAAGCAATCAGCCCCAGCATTTT.

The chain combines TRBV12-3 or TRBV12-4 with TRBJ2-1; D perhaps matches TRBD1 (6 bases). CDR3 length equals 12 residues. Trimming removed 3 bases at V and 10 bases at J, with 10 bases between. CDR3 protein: CASSLGAGEQFF. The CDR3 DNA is TGTGCCAGCAGTTTGGGGGCAGGCGAGCAGTTCTTC.

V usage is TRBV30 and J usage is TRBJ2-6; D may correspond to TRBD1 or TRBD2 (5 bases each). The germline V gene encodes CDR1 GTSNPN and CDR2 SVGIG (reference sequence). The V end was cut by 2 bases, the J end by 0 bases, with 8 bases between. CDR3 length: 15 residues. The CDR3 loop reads CAWSWGSSGANVLTF. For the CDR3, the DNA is TGTGCCTGGAGTTGGGGGAGCTCTGGGGCCAACGTCCTGACTTTC.

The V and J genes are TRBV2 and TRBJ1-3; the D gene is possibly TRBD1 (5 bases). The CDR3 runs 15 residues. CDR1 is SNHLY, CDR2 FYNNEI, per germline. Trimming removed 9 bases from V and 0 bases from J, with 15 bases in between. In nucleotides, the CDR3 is TGTGCCAGTCCACGGGGACCTAACTCTGGAAACACCATATATTTT. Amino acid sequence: CASPRGPNSGNTIYF. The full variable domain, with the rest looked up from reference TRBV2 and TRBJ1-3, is EPEVTQTPSHQVTQMGQEVILRCVPISNHLYFYWYRQILGQKVEFLVSFYNNEISEKSEIFDDQFSVERPDGSNFTLKIRSTKLEDSAMYFCASPRGPNSGNTIYFGEGSWLTVV.

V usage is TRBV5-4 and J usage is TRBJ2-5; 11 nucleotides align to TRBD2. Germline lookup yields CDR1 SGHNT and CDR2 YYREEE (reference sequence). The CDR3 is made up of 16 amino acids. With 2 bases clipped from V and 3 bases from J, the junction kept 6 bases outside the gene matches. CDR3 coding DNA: TGTGCCAGCAGCTTTCCACTAGCGGGGGAGGAAGAGACCCAGTACTTC. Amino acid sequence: CASSFPLAGEEETQYF.

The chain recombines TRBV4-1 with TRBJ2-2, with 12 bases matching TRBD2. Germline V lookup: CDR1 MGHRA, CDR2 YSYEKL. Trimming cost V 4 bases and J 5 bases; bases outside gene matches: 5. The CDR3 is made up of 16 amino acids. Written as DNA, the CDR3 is TGCGCCAGCAGCCCATGGACTAGCGGGGCGACCGGGGAGCTGTTTTTT. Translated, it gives CASSPWTSGATGELFF.